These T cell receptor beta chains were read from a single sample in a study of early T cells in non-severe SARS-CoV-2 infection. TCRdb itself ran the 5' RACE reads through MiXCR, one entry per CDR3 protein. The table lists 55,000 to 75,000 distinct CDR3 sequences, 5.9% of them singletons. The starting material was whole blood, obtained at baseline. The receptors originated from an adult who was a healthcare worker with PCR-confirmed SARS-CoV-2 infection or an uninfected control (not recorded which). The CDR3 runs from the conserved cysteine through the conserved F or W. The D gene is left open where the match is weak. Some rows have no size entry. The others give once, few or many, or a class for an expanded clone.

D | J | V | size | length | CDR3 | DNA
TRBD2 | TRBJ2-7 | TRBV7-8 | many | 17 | CASSSSLAGMRTYEQYF | TGTGCCAGCAGCTCATCCTTAGCGGGAATGCGGACCTACGAGCAGTACTTC
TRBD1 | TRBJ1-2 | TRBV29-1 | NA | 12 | CSARQGANGYTF | TGCAGCGCCCGACAGGGGGCGAATGGCTACACCTTC
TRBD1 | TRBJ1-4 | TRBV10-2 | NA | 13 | CASKDRAGEKLFF | TGCGCCAGCAAAGACAGGGCAGGTGAAAAACTGTTTTTT
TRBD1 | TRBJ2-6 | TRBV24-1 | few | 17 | CATSDRDRGPGANVLTF | TGTGCCACCAGTGACCGGGACAGGGGGCCTGGGGCCAACGTCCTGACTTTC
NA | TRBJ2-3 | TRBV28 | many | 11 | CASSSTDTQYF | TGTGCCAGCAGCTCCACAGATACGCAGTATTTT
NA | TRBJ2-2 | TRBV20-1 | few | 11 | CSATLTGELFF | TGCAGTGCTACTCTTACCGGGGAGCTGTTTTTT
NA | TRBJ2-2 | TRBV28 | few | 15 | CASSSLPGGPGELFF | TGTGCCAGCAGCTCACTACCGGGGGGCCCCGGGGAGCTGTTTTTT
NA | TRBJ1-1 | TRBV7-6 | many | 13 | CASSHSPVTEAFF | TGTGCCAGCAGCCACTCCCCGGTGACTGAAGCTTTCTTT
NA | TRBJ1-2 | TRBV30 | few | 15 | CAWSVGVAGVNGYTF | TGTGCCTGGAGTGTTGGCGTCGCAGGGGTCAATGGCTACACCTTC
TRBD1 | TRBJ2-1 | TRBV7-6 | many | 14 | CASSLVTGRNEQFF | TGTGCCAGCAGCTTAGTGACAGGGCGGAATGAGCAGTTCTTC
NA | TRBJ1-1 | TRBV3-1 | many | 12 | CASSPQGIEAFF | TGTGCCAGCAGCCCCCAGGGGATTGAAGCTTTCTTT
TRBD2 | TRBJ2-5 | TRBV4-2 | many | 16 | CASSQDPASGQETQYF | TGTGCCAGCAGCCAAGATCCGGCTAGCGGACAAGAGACCCAGTACTTC
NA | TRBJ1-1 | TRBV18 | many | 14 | CASSPARGNTEAFF | TGTGCCAGCTCACCAGCCCGAGGAAACACTGAAGCTTTCTTT
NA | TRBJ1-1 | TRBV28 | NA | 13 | CASSTGQRTEAFF | TGTGCCAGCAGCACAGGACAGAGGACTGAAGCTTTCTTT